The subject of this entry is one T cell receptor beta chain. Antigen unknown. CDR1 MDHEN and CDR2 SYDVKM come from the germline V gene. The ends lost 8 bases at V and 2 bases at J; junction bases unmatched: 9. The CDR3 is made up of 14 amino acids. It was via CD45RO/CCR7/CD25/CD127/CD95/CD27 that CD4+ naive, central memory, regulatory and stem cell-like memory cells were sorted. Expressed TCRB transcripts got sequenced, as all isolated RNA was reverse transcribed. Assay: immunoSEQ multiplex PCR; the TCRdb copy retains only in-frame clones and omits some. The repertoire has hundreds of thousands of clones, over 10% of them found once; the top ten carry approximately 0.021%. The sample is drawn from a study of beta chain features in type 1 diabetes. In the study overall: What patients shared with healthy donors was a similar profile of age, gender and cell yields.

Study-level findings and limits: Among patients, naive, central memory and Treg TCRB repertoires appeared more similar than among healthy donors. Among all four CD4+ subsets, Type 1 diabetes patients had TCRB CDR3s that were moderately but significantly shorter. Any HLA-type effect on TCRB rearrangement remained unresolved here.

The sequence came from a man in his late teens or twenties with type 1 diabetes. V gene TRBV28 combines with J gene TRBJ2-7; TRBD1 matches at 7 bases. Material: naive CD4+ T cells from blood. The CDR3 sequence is CASPLGQVPYEQYF. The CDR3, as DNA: TGTGCCAGCCCCCTAGGACAGGTTCCCTACGAGCAGTACTTC.